The clone carrying this T cell receptor beta chain has only a few counts. What it binds is unknown. The authors ran a second PCR of about 6 to 11 cycles using a sample-barcoded 5' primer and a J-beta primer mix. Every cDNA molecule bore a tag from a template-switch adaptor containing 12 random nucleotides. From the 5' RACE reads, TCRdb called clonotypes with MiXCR, one entry per CDR3 protein. The sample lists more than 1,000,000 distinct CDR3 sequences; almost 25% were seen once. This sample was included in a study of blood T cells in healthy people across ages. Study observations and caveats: Both higher diversity and more naive CD4+ cells marked long-lived donors when set against aged donors.

V shed 0 bases and J shed 0 bases, with 14 bases lying between them. Germline V gene data show CDR1 as SGHTA and CDR2 as FQGNSA. The CDR3 contains 17 residues. These same data were also listed under a study on T cells of mothers and their children. That paper notes: Each 15 ul cDNA reaction used approximately 1.5 ug RNA; all RNA was used. An overlap that was slightly higher, though non-significant, was seen in related mother-child pairs versus unrelated pairs.

This TCR was sampled from a girl aged 2 to 10 in good health. The sequencing input was blood. This chain joins TRBV7-2 and TRBJ2-5; D might be TRBD2 (6 bases). CDR3 nucleotide sequence: TGTGCCAGCAGCTTAGCGCAGGCGGGGACGTACCAAGAGACCCAGTACTTC. Translating gives CASSLAQAGTYQETQYF. Based on the CDR3 plus reference TRBV7-2 and TRBJ2-5, the full variable domain is GAGVSQSPSNKVTEKGKDVELRCDPISGHTALYWYRQSLGQGLEFLIYFQGNSAPDKSGLPSDRFSAERTGGSVSTLTIQRTQQEDSAVYLCASSLAQAGTYQETQYFGPGTRLLVL.